The entry that follows covers one T cell receptor beta chain sequence. This sample is drawn from a study of blood T cell repertoires in COVID-19. Across the whole study: Researchers got acute and convalescent COVID-19 samples from the United States, Italy and Spain. Sample material is recorded as cDNA or gDNA derived from T cells, B-cell-depleted T cells, or PBMCs.

Those enrolled in Seattle joined during active infection and were followed longitudinally afterward. The CDR3 covers 19 residues. Per germline, CDR1 SGHTA and CDR2 FQGTGA. J was trimmed by 5 bases and V by 4 bases; bases with no gene match: 16. TCRdb keeps only in-frame clones here, not all; method: immunoSEQ multiplex PCR. The sample lists 150,000 to 200,000 clones; more than 80% were seen once. This TCR was sampled from a woman aged 60 to 75 with COVID-19, enrolled during active disease. The J gene is TRBJ2-5, the V gene TRBV7-3, with 13 bases that match TRBD2. Specimen: peripheral blood. This CDR3 reads CASSSRGLAGAGGLETQYF. The CDR3 DNA follows: TGTGCCAGCAGCTCCCGAGGACTAGCGGGGGCGGGAGGGTTGGAGACCCAGTACTTC.